These 28 T cell receptor beta chains came from one sample sequenced in a study of blood T cell repertoires in COVID-19. The assay was immunoSEQ multiplex PCR, and TCRdb's table has in-frame clones only and misses some. The sample has under 250,000 clones, approximately 82% seen once. Sequencing was done on a sample of peripheral blood. The receptors were sampled from a man between 45 and 60 years old with active or convalescent COVID-19.

J is TRBJ2-5 and V is TRBV27, with D possibly TRBD1 on 6 matching bases. With 6 bases removed from V and 4 bases from J, the gap between germline ends came to 12 bases. The CDR3 covers 13 residues. Germline assignment: CDR1 MNHEY and CDR2 SMNVEV (reference sequence). CDR3 protein: CASRYRVGETQYF. CDR3 sequence (DNA): TGTGCCAGCAGATACAGGGTTGGAGAGACCCAGTACTTC.

V and J are TRBV30 and TRBJ1-5; possible D gene TRBD1, 5 bases. V lost 1 base and J 6 bases, leaving 10 bases between the germline ends. The CDR3 is 13 amino acids. CDR1 GTSNPN and CDR2 SVGIG come from the germline V gene (reference sequence). The DNA for the CDR3 is TGTGCCTGGAGTGAAGGGGCAAGTCAGCCCCAGCATTTT. Its protein product is CAWSEGASQPQHF.

This clone came up a few times. The CDR3 reads CASSPRPAGEAFF. The CDR3 DNA reads TGTGCCAGCAGTCCACGACCAGCGGGTGAAGCTTTCTTT. The chain employs TRBV5-4 and TRBJ1-1; no clear D. This CDR3 contains 13 residues. V shed 5 bases and J shed 7 bases, with 15 bases lying between them. CDR1 is SGHNT, CDR2 YYREEE, per germline (reference sequence).

V gene TRBV6-6 combines with J gene TRBJ2-7; 7 positions match TRBD1. The CDR3 loop spans 14 amino acids. CDR1 and CDR2 (germline): MNHNY, SVGAGI (reference sequence). V lost 6 bases, J lost 0 bases, and 5 bases stayed unmatched. The CDR3, as DNA: TGTGCCAGCAGCCTCCGACAGGGCTCCTACGAGCAGTACTTC. Amino acid sequence: CASSLRQGSYEQYF.

V and J are TRBV28 and TRBJ1-2; 9 bases line up with TRBD1. CDR1 MDHEN and CDR2 SYDVKM come from the germline V gene. The length of the CDR3 is 16 residues. Unmatched junction bases numbered 11, after V lost 5 bases and J lost 4 bases. CDR3 amino acids: CASSPVTGQGLYGYTF. CDR3 DNA sequence: TGTGCCAGCAGTCCTGTAACGGGACAGGGACTCTATGGCTACACCTTC.

This clone appeared a single time. The rearrangement uses TRBV7-2 and TRBJ2-5, with D possibly being TRBD1 (7 bases). The CDR3 is made up of 17 amino acids. Germline CDR1 SGHTA, CDR2 FQGNSA. Trimming shortened V by 5 bases and J by 1 base, and 20 bases separated the two germline ends. CDR3 nucleotides: TGTGCCAGCAGCGGAGGGGGCGGGGATACCCTCCAAGAGACCCAGTACTTC. This sequence encodes CASSGGGGDTLQETQYF.

This clone was recorded once. The chain links TRBV9 to TRBJ2-7, with D unclear. Trimming pared 0 bases from V and 2 bases from J, leaving 12 bases between. The CDR3 length is 15 residues. From germline, CDR1 is SGDLS and CDR2 YYNGEE. Written as DNA, the CDR3 is TGTGCCAGCAGCGTAGGGGCATCGACCACCTACGAGCAGTACTTC. It encodes CASSVGASTTYEQYF.

The rearrangement uses TRBV30 and TRBJ2-1; 10 nucleotides agree with TRBD2. The CDR3 runs to 12 residues. CDR1 is GTSNPN and CDR2 is SVGIG in the germline V gene (reference sequence). V lost 3 bases and J lost 9; bases outside the gene matches: 2. The CDR3 protein is CAWRGLATEQFF. The DNA for the CDR3 is TGTGCCTGGAGGGGACTAGCGACTGAGCAGTTCTTC.

This clone was counted between two and nine times. The V call is TRBV4-1, the J call TRBJ2-3, with D possibly being TRBD2 (6 bases). Looked up from germline, CDR1 is MGHRA and CDR2 is YSYEKL. Trimming took off 0 bases at V and 4 bases at J, with 11 bases between the two ends. The CDR3 length is 15 residues. The CDR3 protein is CASSQDFSGADTQYF. CDR3 coding DNA: TGCGCCAGCAGCCAAGATTTTAGCGGCGCAGATACGCAGTATTTT.

The gene calls are TRBV30 and TRBJ1-5; D gene uncertain. Trimming left V 3 bases short and J 1 base short, with 7 bases between. The germline V gene has CDR1 GTSNPN and CDR2 SVGIG (reference sequence). This CDR3 is built from 13 residues. The CDR3 DNA follows: TGTGCCTGGAGCCGACTAAGCAATCAGCCCCAGCATTTT. Residues: CAWSRLSNQPQHF. Drawing the rest from reference TRBV30 and TRBJ1-5, the complete variable domain is SQTIHQWPATLVQPVGSPLSLECTVEGTSNPNLYWYRQAAGRGLQLLFYSVGIGQISSEVPQNLSASRPQDRQFILSSKKLLLSDSGFYLCAWSRLSNQPQHFGDGTRLSIL.

This clone was found once. The rearrangement joins TRBV12-3 or TRBV12-4 to TRBJ2-5, with a tentative D call TRBD2 (6 bases). V was shortened by 5 bases and J by 8 bases, with 12 bases between the two germline ends. This CDR3 comprises 12 residues. The DNA for the CDR3 is TGTGCCAGCAGTACCGGGACTCCTACCCAGTACTTC. Encoded protein: CASSTGTPTQYF.

This sequence joins TRBV3-1 (or the pseudogene TRBV3-2) and TRBJ1-1, with a weak D call TRBD1 (5 bases). CDR1 LGHDT and CDR2 YNNKEL come from the germline V gene (reference sequence). The length of the CDR3 is 14 residues. Between the trimmed V and J ends, which lost 0 bases and 1 base, there was a span of 6 bases. This CDR3 is CASSQEQENTEAFF. The CDR3 DNA follows: TGTGCCAGCAGCCAAGAACAGGAGAACACTGAAGCTTTCTTT.

The genes are TRBV5-5 and TRBJ1-4, with 8 nucleotides matching TRBD1. Germline loops: CDR1 SGHKS, CDR2 YYEKEE (reference sequence). The length of the CDR3 is 15 residues. The ends lost 4 bases at V and 6 bases at J; junction bases unmatched: 8. The CDR3 DNA reads TGTGCCAGCAGCGCCTACAGGGGGAGGGATGAAAAACTGTTTTTT. Its translation: CASSAYRGRDEKLFF.

The chain couples TRBV7-2 to TRBJ1-5; weak D call: TRBD1 (5 bases). This CDR3 is 15 amino acids long. Per germline, CDR1 SGHTA and CDR2 FQGNSA. The V end was cut by 1 base, the J end by 3 bases, with 10 bases between. The DNA for the CDR3 is TGTGCCAGCAGCTTAGGACAGCTAAACAATCAGCCCCAGCATTTT. Its translation is CASSLGQLNNQPQHF.

The J gene is TRBJ2-2, the V gene TRBV4-1; D not certain. CDR1 MGHRA and CDR2 YSYEKL come from the germline V gene. Trimming stripped 4 bases from V and 6 bases from J, with 15 bases between. The CDR3 contains 15 residues. The CDR3 reads CASSPSLSVSGELFF. In DNA form, the CDR3 reads TGCGCCAGCAGCCCGTCACTCTCGGTGTCCGGGGAGCTGTTTTTT.

This chain connects TRBV2 to TRBJ2-2; D uncertain. CDR1 is SNHLY, CDR2 FYNNEI, per germline. Trimming cost V 4 bases and J 5 bases, with 2 bases left between them. The CDR3 has 11 residues. CDR3 sequence: CASSATGELFF. As DNA, the CDR3 is TGTGCCAGCAGTGCAACCGGGGAGCTGTTTTTT.

The genes are TRBV30 and TRBJ2-7, with TRBD2 identical over 7 bases. V gave up 3 bases and J gave up 3 bases; unmatched junction bases: 5. This CDR3 has 13 amino acids. From germline, CDR1 is GTSNPN and CDR2 SVGIG (reference sequence). The CDR3 DNA reads as TGTGCCTGGAGCTTGACTAGCTTCTACGAGCAGTACTTC. Translated, it gives CAWSLTSFYEQYF.

Only a few counts were recorded for this clone. The rearrangement uses TRBV4-1 and TRBJ1-2; TRBD1 aligns across 10 bases. V shed 6 bases and J 1 base; nucleotides not matched to a gene: 11. The CDR3 consists of 17 residues. Germline values: CDR1 MGHRA, CDR2 YSYEKL. CDR3 residues: CASRSRTGGRINYGYTF. The DNA of the CDR3 is TGCGCCAGCAGATCGAGGACAGGGGGGCGGATTAACTATGGCTACACCTTC.

This rearrangement joins TRBV11-2 to TRBJ1-4, with D perhaps TRBD1 (6 bases). Trimming left V 1 base short and J 5 bases short, with 14 bases between. This CDR3 has 16 amino acids. The germline V gene has CDR1 SGHAT and CDR2 FQNNGV. The CDR3 sequence: CASSLALTGQNEKLFF. Here the CDR3 DNA reads TGTGCCAGCAGCTTAGCTCTGACAGGCCAAAATGAAAAACTGTTTTTT.

The gene calls are TRBV24-1 and TRBJ1-2; possibly TRBD1 for D (6 bases). The length of the CDR3 is 16 residues. The V gene's germline CDR1 is KGHDR and CDR2 SFDVKD. With 2 bases removed from V and 5 bases from J, the gap between germline ends came to 17 bases. CDR3 region: CATSDSRRGGRYGYTF. CDR3 in DNA: TGTGCCACCAGTGATTCCCGGAGAGGGGGAAGGTATGGCTACACCTTC.

This clone has just one count. The chain has TRBV5-1 and TRBJ2-2, with TRBD2 matching 14 bases. V trimming: 4 bases; J trimming: 7 bases; junction bases outside the gene matches: 0. In germline, CDR1 is SGHRS, CDR2 YFSETQ. The CDR3 totals 14 residues. CDR3 sequence: CASSGLAGGGELFF. The DNA for the CDR3 is TGCGCCAGCAGCGGACTAGCGGGAGGCGGGGAGCTGTTTTTT. Combining the CDR3 with reference TRBV5-1 and TRBJ2-2 gives the whole variable domain KAGVTQTPRYLIKTRGQQVTLSCSPISGHRSVSWYQQTPGQGLQFLFEYFSETQRNKGNFPGRFSGRQFSNSRSEMNVSTLELGDSALYLCASSGLAGGGELFFGEGSRLTVL.

This rearrangement joins TRBV28 to TRBJ1-2; 7 bases map to TRBD1. Per germline, CDR1 MDHEN and CDR2 SYDVKM. Losses at the gene ends were 6 bases for V and 7 bases for J; bases not matched to a gene: 2. This CDR3 is built from 11 residues. CDR3 nucleotides: TGTGCCAGCAGCGGGACAGCTGGCTACACCTTC. Protein sequence: CASSGTAGYTF.

The chain recombines TRBV2 with TRBJ1-5; D gene unclear. Trimming stripped 3 bases from V and 9 bases from J, with 9 bases between. The CDR3 runs 12 residues. Germline V lookup: CDR1 SNHLY, CDR2 FYNNEI. CDR3 bases: TGTGCCAGCAGTGATAACGGGAGGCCCCAGCATTTT. Residues: CASSDNGRPQHF.

The rearrangement links TRBV19 to TRBJ2-1; TRBD2 matches at 8 bases. The length of the CDR3 is 18 residues. V shed 0 bases and J 4 bases; nucleotides not matched to a gene: 11. Germline lookup yields CDR1 LNHDA and CDR2 SQIVND (reference sequence). CDR3 region: CASSIEASGSGWYNEQFF. As DNA, the CDR3 is TGTGCCAGTAGTATAGAAGCTAGCGGGTCAGGCTGGTACAATGAGCAGTTCTTC.

This clone was detected a few times. V is TRBV30 and J is TRBJ2-7, with a possible D match to TRBD1 (5 bases). Trimming cost V 1 base and J 4 bases, with 11 bases left between them. Germline CDR1 and CDR2: GTSNPN and SVGIG (reference sequence). There are 13 residues in the CDR3. The CDR3 sequence is CAWSAQVKYEQYF. The CDR3 DNA reads TGTGCCTGGAGTGCACAGGTTAAATACGAGCAGTACTTC. Supplemented by reference TRBV30 and TRBJ2-7, the full variable domain reads SQTIHQWPATLVQPVGSPLSLECTVEGTSNPNLYWYRQAAGRGLQLLFYSVGIGQISSEVPQNLSASRPQDRQFILSSKKLLLSDSGFYLCAWSAQVKYEQYFGPGTRLTVT.

J is TRBJ1-1 and V is TRBV2; D gene uncertain. CDR3 size: 12 residues. Germline lookup yields CDR1 SNHLY and CDR2 FYNNEI. The V end lost 5 bases, the J end lost 0 bases, and 4 bases lay between the germline ends. The CDR3 region is CASSRLNTEAFF. Here the CDR3 DNA reads TGTGCCAGCAGTCGTTTGAACACTGAAGCTTTCTTT.

The chain carries TRBV4-2 and TRBJ2-2; 9 nucleotides align to TRBD2. There are 19 residues in the CDR3. V lost 0 bases to trimming and J lost 5 bases; unmatched junction nucleotides: 13. Germline CDR1 is LGHNA and CDR2 is YNFKEQ. The DNA for the CDR3 is TGTGCCAGCAGCCAAGAAAGGGGCCTAGCGGGAAGTGAGACCGGGGAGCTGTTTTTT. This codes for CASSQERGLAGSETGELFF.

The count of this clone is one. CDR3 residues: CASSFDSYSNQPQHF. CDR3 DNA sequence: TGTGCCAGCAGTTTTGACAGCTATAGCAATCAGCCCCAGCATTTT. The chain employs TRBV28 and TRBJ1-5; tentative D call: TRBD1 (5 bases). This CDR3 region has 15 residues. Trimming removed 3 bases from V and 0 bases from J, with 9 bases in between. Germline loops: CDR1 MDHEN, CDR2 SYDVKM.